The 21 T cell receptor beta chains presented below share a single source sample, sequenced in a study of T cells in Graves' hyperthyroidism and ophthalmopathy. Researchers amplified the TCR beta CDR3 regions from RNA transcripts. The study used the HTBI primer set for a first-round RT-PCR of the TCR CDR3. TCRdb used MiXCR to reprocess the multiplex PCR reads, holding one entry per CDR3 protein. This table has 500,000 or so distinct CDR3 sequences, about a sixth appearing once. The specimen was blood. The receptors here all came from a woman younger than 35 with Graves' ophthalmopathy.

There are a few counts of this clonotype. V and J are TRBV7-2 and TRBJ2-7; 10 bases match TRBD2. CDR3 length: 16 amino acids. V lost 5 bases and J lost 2; bases outside the gene matches: 9. Germline V gives CDR1 SGHTA, CDR2 FQGNSA. CDR3 bases: TGTGCCAGCAGCCAAGGGAAAGCGGGAGGGCCCTACGAGCAGTACTTC. Its translation: CASSQGKAGGPYEQYF.

This clonotype was counted many times. The chain carries TRBV7-2 and TRBJ1-1, with D uncertain. Germline V gene sequence: CDR1 SGHTA, CDR2 FQGNSA. Trimming shortened V by 5 bases and J by 4 bases, and 17 bases separated the two germline ends. The CDR3 is made up of 15 amino acids. CDR3 coding DNA: TGTGCCAGCAGCCCGAATGACGGGCCCCTCACTGAAGCTTTCTTT. This gives the protein CASSPNDGPLTEAFF. The entire variable domain, with the rest obtained from reference TRBV7-2 and TRBJ1-1, is as follows: GAGVSQSPSNKVTEKGKDVELRCDPISGHTALYWYRQSLGQGLEFLIYFQGNSAPDKSGLPSDRFSAERTGGSVSTLTIQRTQQEDSAVYLCASSPNDGPLTEAFFGQGTRLTVV.

The gene calls are TRBV4-2 and TRBJ2-5; the D gene is possibly TRBD1 (5 bases). CDR3 length equals 17 residues. In germline, CDR1 is LGHNA, CDR2 YNFKEQ. V lost 0 bases to trimming and J lost 3 bases, with 17 bases between them. The chain's CDR3 is CASSQDDTGSFEETQYF. CDR3 coding DNA: TGTGCCAGCAGCCAAGATGATACAGGCAGTTTCGAAGAGACCCAGTACTTC.

The chain joins TRBV27 to TRBJ1-2; D uncertain. V lost 5 bases and J lost 4, with 14 bases in between. The CDR3 consists of 14 residues. The V gene's germline CDR1 is MNHEY and CDR2 SMNVEV (reference sequence). CDR3 region: CASSPTDGLYGYTF. The DNA for the CDR3 is TGTGCCAGCAGTCCGACGGACGGGCTCTATGGCTACACCTTC.

This clonotype showed up many times. The chain links TRBV11-2 to TRBJ2-1; tentative D call: TRBD1 (5 bases). Germline-derived CDR1 and CDR2 are SGHAT and FQNNGV. The length of the CDR3 is 16 residues. With 0 bases removed from V and 1 base from J, the gap between germline ends came to 10 bases. CDR3 nucleotide sequence: TGTGCCAGCAGCTTAGAAGGGGCAAGGTCCTACAATGAGCAGTTCTTC. Its translation is CASSLEGARSYNEQFF. Full variable domain (missing parts from reference TRBV11-2 and TRBJ2-1): EAGVAQSPRYKIIEKRQSVAFWCNPISGHATLYWYQQILGQGPKLLIQFQNNGVVDDSQLPKDRFSAERLKGVDSTLKIQPAKLEDSAVYLCASSLEGARSYNEQFFGPGTRLTVL.

This chain connects TRBV4-1 to TRBJ2-3; D gene unclear. Trimming pared 0 bases from V and 1 base from J, leaving 11 bases between. The CDR3 has 16 residues. CDR1 and CDR2 from the germline V gene are MGHRA and YSYEKL. The CDR3 coding sequence is TGCGCCAGCAGCCAAGAAAGAGGTCAGGGCACAGATACGCAGTATTTT. Encoded protein: CASSQERGQGTDTQYF.

In its sample, this clonotype was seen a few times. V gene TRBV4-1 combines with J gene TRBJ1-5; 9 bases are shared with TRBD1. With V trimmed by 4 bases and J by 9 bases, 7 bases remained unmatched. The CDR3 consists of 14 residues. Germline CDR1 is MGHRA and CDR2 is YSYEKL. The CDR3 region has the DNA TGCGCCAGCAGCCTCGACAGGGGGAGAGTGCCCCAGCATTTT. Amino acids: CASSLDRGRVPQHF.

The CDR3 protein is CASKNPNTEAFF. CDR3 nucleotide sequence: TGTGCCAGTAAGAACCCGAACACTGAAGCTTTCTTT. The chain carries TRBV19 and TRBJ1-1, with D uncertain. V dropped 7 bases and J dropped 1 base, with 7 bases sitting between them. The CDR3 totals 12 residues. CDR1 LNHDA and CDR2 SQIVND come from the germline V gene (reference sequence).

The chain combines TRBV10-3 with TRBJ2-7; D is perhaps TRBD2 (6 bases). The CDR3 is 15 amino acids. Per germline, CDR1 ENHRY and CDR2 SYGVKD. V lost 3 bases and J 2 bases, leaving 14 bases between the germline ends. The CDR3 here is CAISEAAGPPYEQYF. The CDR3, as DNA: TGTGCCATCAGTGAAGCGGCGGGACCGCCCTACGAGCAGTACTTC.

The V and J genes are TRBV29-1 and TRBJ2-5, with D maybe TRBD1 (6 bases). Trimming shortened V by 6 bases and J by 5 bases, and 16 bases separated the two germline ends. CDR1 and CDR2 (germline): SQVTM, ANQGSEA. The CDR3 length is 13 residues. The CDR3 region is CSVLQGNGETQYF. CDR3 sequence (DNA): TGCAGCGTCTTACAGGGTAATGGGGAGACCCAGTACTTC.

The sample holds a few counts of this clonotype. The chain combines TRBV28 with TRBJ2-2; the match to TRBD2 covers 7 bases. The ends lost 8 bases at V and 6 bases at J; junction bases unmatched: 6. CDR1 is MDHEN, CDR2 SYDVKM, per germline. The CDR3 consists of 13 residues. The CDR3 is CASLSGIAGELFF. The CDR3 DNA follows: TGTGCCAGCTTGAGCGGGATCGCCGGGGAGCTGTTTTTT.

This clonotype was counted at least ten times. This rearrangement joins TRBV27 to TRBJ1-1, with TRBD1 as a possible D gene (6 bases). Trimming left V 8 bases short and J 3 bases short, with 19 bases between. CDR1 is MNHEY and CDR2 is SMNVEV in the germline V gene (reference sequence). This CDR3 is 15 amino acids long. CDR3 DNA sequence: TGTGCCAGCCTCCCCCTCGGGGGCTCATACACTGAAGCTTTCTTT. Encoded protein: CASLPLGGSYTEAFF.

In this sample, this clonotype turned up a few times. J is TRBJ1-5 and V is TRBV30, with D unclear. CDR1 is GTSNPN and CDR2 is SVGIG in the germline V gene (reference sequence). V was pared by 7 bases and J by 1 base, with 17 bases between. This CDR3 has 15 amino acids. This CDR3 is CAYSEGPTSNQPQHF. DNA of the CDR3: TGTGCCTATTCTGAGGGCCCCACGAGCAATCAGCCCCAGCATTTT. The full variable domain, its missing parts supplied by reference TRBV30 and TRBJ1-5, is SQTIHQWPATLVQPVGSPLSLECTVEGTSNPNLYWYRQAAGRGLQLLFYSVGIGQISSEVPQNLSASRPQDRQFILSSKKLLLSDSGFYLCAYSEGPTSNQPQHFGDGTRLSIL.

This clonotype was detected ten times or more. The chain recombines TRBV5-6 with TRBJ2-1; D is uncertain. In germline, CDR1 is SGHDT, CDR2 YYEEEE. With 2 bases removed from V and 0 bases from J, the gap between germline ends came to 9 bases. The CDR3 sequence is 15 residues long. In nucleotides, the CDR3 is TGTGCCAGCAGCTTCAACCAATACTCCTACAATGAGCAGTTCTTC. Its translation is CASSFNQYSYNEQFF.

V and J are TRBV10-3 and TRBJ2-7, with D unclear. Germline V gene data show CDR1 as ENHRY and CDR2 as SYGVKD. Trimming removed 7 bases at V and 2 bases at J, with 12 bases between. This CDR3 is built from 13 residues. The CDR3: CAITDGRPYEQYF. DNA for the CDR3: TGTGCCATCACGGACGGCAGACCCTACGAGCAGTACTTC.

A remark on this clonotype: It may be a read error: a sequence one base away is much more abundant. This rearrangement joins TRBV28 to TRBJ2-7; D not certain. Germline V gene data show CDR1 as MDHEN and CDR2 as SYDVKM. This CDR3 is 12 amino acids long. The germline V and J ends were trimmed by 2 bases and 4 bases, with 6 bases remaining between them. For the CDR3, the DNA is TGTGCCAGCAGTTTAAGGGTATACGAGCAGTACTTC. It specifies CASSLRVYEQYF.

The gene calls are TRBV6-1 and TRBJ2-2; TRBD1 matches at 10 bases. Per germline, CDR1 MNHNS and CDR2 SASEGT. Trimming cost V 5 bases and J 6 bases; bases outside gene matches: 9. This CDR3 region has 16 residues. The CDR3 DNA reads TGTGCCAGCAGTATTGCCGGGACAGGGGAAGCCGGGGAGCTGTTTTTT. Translating it yields CASSIAGTGEAGELFF.

This clonotype was detected many times. The V and J genes are TRBV5-1 and TRBJ2-7; D possibly uses TRBD1 or TRBD2 (5 bases each). Germline V gene lookup returns CDR1 SGHRS and CDR2 YFSETQ. V shed 2 bases and J shed 3 bases, with 12 bases lying between them. This CDR3 contains 14 residues. In DNA, the CDR3 is TGCGCCAGCAGCTTACCGGGACGGGACTACGAGCAGTACTTC. Protein product: CASSLPGRDYEQYF.

As to this clonotype: Since a much larger clone is just one base distant, this may be a read error. The CDR3 here is CASSFLNRDLGGPSPYNEQFF. CDR3 bases: TGTGCCAGCTCCTTCCTCAACCGGGACCTTGGAGGGCCCAGCCCCTACAATGAGCAGTTCTTC. The chain uses TRBV12-3 or TRBV12-4 and TRBJ2-1, with D perhaps TRBD2 (6 bases). This CDR3 is 21 amino acids long. Trimming removed 8 bases from V and 2 bases from J, with 34 bases in between.

This clonotype has at least ten counts. The chain uses TRBV27 and TRBJ1-1; 8 positions match TRBD1. The junction had 9 bases not matched to a gene; V was cut back by 5 bases and J by 4 bases. The CDR3 sequence is 15 residues long. CDR1 is MNHEY and CDR2 is SMNVEV in the germline V gene (reference sequence). CDR3 protein: CASSPRTGRGTEAFF. The CDR3 nucleotides are TGTGCCAGCAGTCCTAGGACAGGGAGGGGCACTGAAGCTTTCTTT.

In its sample, this clonotype was seen a few times. CDR3 DNA sequence: TGTGCCAGCCGGCGGGACAGTGAGTTACAAGAGACCCAGTACTTC. This translates into CASRRDSELQETQYF. The chain joins TRBV7-8 to TRBJ2-5; D perhaps matches TRBD1 (7 bases). Germline CDR1 SGHVS, CDR2 FQNEAQ. The length of the CDR3 is 15 residues. Trimming shortened V by 8 bases and J by 2 bases, and 18 bases separated the two germline ends. Full variable domain (rest looked up from reference TRBV7-8 and TRBJ2-5): GAGVSQSPRYKVAKRGQDVALRCDPISGHVSLFWYQQALGQGPEFLTYFQNEAQLDKSGLPSDRFFAERPEGSVSTLKIQRTQQEDSAVYLCASRRDSELQETQYFGPGTRLLVL.